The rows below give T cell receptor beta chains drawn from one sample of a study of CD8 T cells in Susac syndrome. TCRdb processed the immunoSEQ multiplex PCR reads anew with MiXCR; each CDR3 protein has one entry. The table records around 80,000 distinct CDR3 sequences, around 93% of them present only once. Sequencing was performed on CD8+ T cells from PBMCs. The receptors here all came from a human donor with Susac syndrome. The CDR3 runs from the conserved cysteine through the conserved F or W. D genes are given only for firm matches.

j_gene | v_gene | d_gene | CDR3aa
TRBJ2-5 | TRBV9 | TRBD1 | CASSYRTGLETQYF
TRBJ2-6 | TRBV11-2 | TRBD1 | CASGDRGHGANVLTF
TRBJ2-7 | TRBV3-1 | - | CASSRGRGGYEQYF
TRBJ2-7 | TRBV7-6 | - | CASKEGDSYEQYF
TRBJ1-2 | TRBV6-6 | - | CASTRGHYGYTF
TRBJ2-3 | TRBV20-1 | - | CSAVLLGAGVEDTQYF
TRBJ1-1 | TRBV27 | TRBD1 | CASSLSRPNRGFAEAFF
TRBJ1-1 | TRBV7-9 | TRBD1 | CASSQATGGVKFAEAFF
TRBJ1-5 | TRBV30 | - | CAWSVAGAGQPQHF
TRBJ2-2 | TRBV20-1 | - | CSARAPLATGELFF
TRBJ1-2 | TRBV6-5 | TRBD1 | CASSYFRGLNYGYTF
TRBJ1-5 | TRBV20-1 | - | CSAPRDGFNQPQHF
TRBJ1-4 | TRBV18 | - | CASSPAVNEKLFF
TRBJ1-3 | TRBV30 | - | CAWARAFSGNTIYF
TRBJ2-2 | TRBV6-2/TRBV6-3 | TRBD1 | CASSSGQGATGELFF
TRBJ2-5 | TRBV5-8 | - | CASSLGSARDSSETQYF
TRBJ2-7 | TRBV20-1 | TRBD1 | CSARDLDRPYEQYF
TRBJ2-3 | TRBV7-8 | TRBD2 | CASSSRQRGGGSDTQYF
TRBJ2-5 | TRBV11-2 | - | CASSSQASLGTQYF
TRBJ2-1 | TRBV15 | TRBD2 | CATSRRQGAGGSYNEQFF
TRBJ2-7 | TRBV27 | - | CASSYQAGSGYEQYF
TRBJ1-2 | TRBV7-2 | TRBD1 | CASSLSGQGPYGYTF
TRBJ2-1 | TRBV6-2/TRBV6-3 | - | CASSYAGAGDEQFF
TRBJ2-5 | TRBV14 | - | CASSQDPGSQETQYF
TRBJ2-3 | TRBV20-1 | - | CSARTTGLSTDTQYF
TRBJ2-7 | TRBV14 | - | CASSEGGLIYEQYF
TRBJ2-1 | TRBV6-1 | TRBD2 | CASLRLAGVSYNEQFF
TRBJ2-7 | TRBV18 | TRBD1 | CASSPTTGRDEQYF
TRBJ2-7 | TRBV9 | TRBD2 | CASSGSLAGGPEQYF
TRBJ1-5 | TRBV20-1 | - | CSAQRGTGNQPQHF
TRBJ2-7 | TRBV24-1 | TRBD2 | CATSDAGTSGSYEQYF
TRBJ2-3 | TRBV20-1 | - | CSASANTDTQYF
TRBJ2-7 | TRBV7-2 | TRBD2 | CASSYRLAGGARSYEQYF
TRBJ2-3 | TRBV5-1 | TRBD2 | CASSLPGLAGGPDTQYF
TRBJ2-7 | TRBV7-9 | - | CASSLRAGTAYEQYF
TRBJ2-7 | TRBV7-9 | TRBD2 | CASSWATSGKYEQYF
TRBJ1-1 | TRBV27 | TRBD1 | CASGPTGKTEAFF
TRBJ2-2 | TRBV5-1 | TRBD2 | CASSGGANTGELFF
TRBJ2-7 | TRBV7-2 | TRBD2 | CASSRGNSGVYEQYF
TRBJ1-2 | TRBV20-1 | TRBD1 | CSARDGHDRARNYGYTF
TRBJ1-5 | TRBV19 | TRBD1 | CASSFAGGRNQPQHF
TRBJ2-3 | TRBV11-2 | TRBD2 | CASSPELAGGDTQYF
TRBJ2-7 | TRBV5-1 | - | CASSTGRLSYEQYF
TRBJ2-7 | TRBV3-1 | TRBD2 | CASSQGGPKREVQYEQYF
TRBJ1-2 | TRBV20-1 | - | CSAKGELGYGYTF
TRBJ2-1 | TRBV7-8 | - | CASSLARGRGDGEQFF
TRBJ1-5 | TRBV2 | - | CASSVIGGNQPQHF
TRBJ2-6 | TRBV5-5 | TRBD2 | CASSPMGLAGLSGANVLTF
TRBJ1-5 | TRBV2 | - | CASSDKVSNQPQHF
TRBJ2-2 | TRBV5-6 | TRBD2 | CASSSAGVGGELFF
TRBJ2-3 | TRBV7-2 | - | CASSPGGAPAQYF
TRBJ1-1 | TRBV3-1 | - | CASSQDRAGTEAFF
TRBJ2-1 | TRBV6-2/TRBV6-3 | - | CASSYTSTSLYNEQFF
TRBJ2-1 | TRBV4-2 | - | CASSQVVGTHNEQFF
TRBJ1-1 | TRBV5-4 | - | CASSLGAGADTEAFF
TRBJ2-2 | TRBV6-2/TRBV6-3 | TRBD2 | CASSFYPGLAGGPQELFF
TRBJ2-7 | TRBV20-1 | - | CSGRPGKELWEQYF
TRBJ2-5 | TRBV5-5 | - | CASSLVGQETQYF
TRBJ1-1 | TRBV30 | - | CAWTGRMNTEAFF
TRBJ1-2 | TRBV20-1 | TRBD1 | CSARMTGSVDGYTF